These T cell receptor beta chains were read from a single sample in a study of cytomegalovirus exposure and HLA in healthy donors. Some clones are missing from TCRdb's copy, which holds only in-frame ones; the method was immunoSEQ multiplex PCR. The sample has 200,000 to 250,000 clones, roughly 80% seen once. The sample comprised PBMCs. The source is a male donor in good health and CMV-seronegative. Both conserved end residues are part of each CDR3. D genes are given only for firm matches. Size tells how often a clone was seen (once, few, many) or the class of an expanded clone, and some rows leave it out.

TRBD1,TRBJ1-2,-,TRBV5-1,TGCGCCAGCAGCGGGGGGACAGGTTTTCTTGGCTACACCTTC,CASSGGTGFLGYTF
TRBD2,TRBJ2-4,-,TRBV25-1,TGTGCCAGCAGCCCCCGGGGGGAAAAAAACATTCAGTACTTC,CASSPRGEKNIQYF
TRBD2,TRBJ2-1,-,TRBV9,TGTGCCAGCAGCGTCGGGACTAGCGGGAGGGGGTACAATGAGCAGTTCTTC,CASSVGTSGRGYNEQFF
-,TRBJ2-5,-,TRBV7-3,TGTGCCAGCAGCTTACAGGTCCTGGAGACCCAGTACTTC,CASSLQVLETQYF
-,TRBJ2-7,-,TRBV7-2,TGTGCCAGCACCCTAGTCGGACTTAACTACGAGCAGTACTTC,CASTLVGLNYEQYF
-,TRBJ2-2,-,TRBV2,TGTGCCAGCAGGCAGGGCGTCCCCGGGGAGCTGTTTTTT,CASRQGVPGELFF
-,TRBJ1-1,-,TRBV19,TGTGCCAGTAGTATAGGGGGGGTACGGCCGAACACTGAAGCTTTCTTT,CASSIGGVRPNTEAFF
TRBD1,TRBJ1-1,many,TRBV6-5,TGTGCCAGCAGGGACAGGGCTCTACAAACTGAAGCTTTCTTT,CASRDRALQTEAFF
TRBD2,TRBJ2-1,-,TRBV7-9,TGTTCCAGCAGCTTAGCTTGGGGGGAGGGCCGTTGGCGGTACAATGAGCAGTTCTTC,CSSSLAWGEGRWRYNEQFF
TRBD2,TRBJ2-7,-,TRBV2,TGTGCCAGCAGTGTTAGCGGGGCTTTCTACGAGCAGTACTTC,CASSVSGAFYEQYF
TRBD1,TRBJ1-1,-,TRBV19,TGTGCCAGTAGAAATAACAGGGGTGGCGTCACTGAAGCTTTCTTT,CASRNNRGGVTEAFF
-,TRBJ2-1,-,TRBV7-2,TGTGCCAGCAGCTTAGGCCCTAGCCTCTCCTACAATGAGCAGTTCTTC,CASSLGPSLSYNEQFF
-,TRBJ2-7,-,TRBV19,TGTGCCAGTACCGGGACGGGCTCGGGGGACGAGCAGTACTTC,CASTGTGSGDEQYF
TRBD2,TRBJ2-7,-,TRBV4-1,TGCGCCAGCAGCCAGACTAGCGGGACCTACGAGCAGTACTTC,CASSQTSGTYEQYF
-,TRBJ2-1,once,TRBV5-6,TGTGCCAGCAGCTTGGTCGCGTCCAATGAGCAGTTCTTC,CASSLVASNEQFF
TRBD2,TRBJ2-1,few,TRBV27,TGTGCCAGCAGCCTGACTAGCGGGGGGCCCAATGAGCAGTTCTTC,CASSLTSGGPNEQFF
TRBD2,TRBJ2-7,once,TRBV7-9,TGTGCCAGCAGCTCGGGACTAGCGGCCTACTACGAGCAGTACTTC,CASSSGLAAYYEQYF
-,TRBJ2-3,-,TRBV5-1,TGCGCCAGCAGCTTAAAGAGGGCAGGGGTGACAGATACGCAGTATTTT,CASSLKRAGVTDTQYF
-,TRBJ2-7,-,TRBV27,TGTGCCAGCAGTGCCTACAGGGCCGGCTACGAGCAGTACTTC,CASSAYRAGYEQYF
-,TRBJ1-2,few,TRBV18,TGTGCCAGCTCACCGGGGCAGGAATATGGCTACACCTTC,CASSPGQEYGYTF
TRBD2,TRBJ2-7,-,TRBV5-4,TGTGCCAGCAGCTTTTCACTGCAGAGGACTAGCGGTACCTACGAGCAGTACTTC,CASSFSLQRTSGTYEQYF
-,TRBJ1-5,once,TRBV9,TGTGCCAGCAGCGTAGGAACGGGGATTCAGCCCCAGCATTTT,CASSVGTGIQPQHF
-,TRBJ1-2,-,TRBV18,TGTGCCAGCTCACCGTCGGGGATTTTACAGGGATCTGGCTACACCTTC,CASSPSGILQGSGYTF
-,TRBJ2-2,-,TRBV2,TGTGCCAGCGAGCCCGAGATGATGAACACCGGGGAGCTGTTTTTT,CASEPEMMNTGELFF
-,TRBJ2-7,-,TRBV29-1,TGCAGCGTTGAAGGGCGGGGAGGGGGGGTATACGAGCAGTACTTC,CSVEGRGGGVYEQYF
TRBD1,TRBJ2-1,-,TRBV5-1,TGCGCCAGCAGCTCCCGGACAGGACGCAATGAGCAGTTCTTC,CASSSRTGRNEQFF
TRBD2,TRBJ2-3,-,TRBV7-6,TGTGCCAGCAGCTTAGGGACTAGCGGAACAGATACGCAGTATTTT,CASSLGTSGTDTQYF
TRBD1,TRBJ1-1,-,TRBV19,TGTGCCAGTAGTATATCGACAGGGGGTCCGAACACTGAAGCTTTCTTT,CASSISTGGPNTEAFF
TRBD1,TRBJ1-3,-,TRBV7-9,TGTGCCAGCAGCCCTGGGACAGGGACGTTGGACACCATATATTTT,CASSPGTGTLDTIYF
TRBD2,TRBJ2-1,-,TRBV5-1,TGCGCCAGCAGCTGGGACTACGGTGAGCAGTTCTTC,CASSWDYGEQFF